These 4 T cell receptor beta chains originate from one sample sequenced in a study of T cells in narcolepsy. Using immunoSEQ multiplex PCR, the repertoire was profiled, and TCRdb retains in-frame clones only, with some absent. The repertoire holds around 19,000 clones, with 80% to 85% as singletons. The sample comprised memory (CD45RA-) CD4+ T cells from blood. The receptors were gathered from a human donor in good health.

CDR3 nucleotide sequence: TGTGCCAGCAGTTTACAGGGTGATGGCTACACCTTC. The encoded protein is CASSLQGDGYTF. The gene calls are TRBV28 and TRBJ1-2, with D perhaps matching TRBD1 (5 bases). This CDR3 has 12 amino acids. Trimming cost V 2 bases and J 6 bases, with 7 bases left between them. Germline V CDR1 and CDR2: MDHEN, SYDVKM.

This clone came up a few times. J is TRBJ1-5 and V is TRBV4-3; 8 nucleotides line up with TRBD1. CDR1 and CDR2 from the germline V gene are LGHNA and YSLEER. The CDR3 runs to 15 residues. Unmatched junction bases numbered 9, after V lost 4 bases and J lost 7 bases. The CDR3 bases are TGCGCCAGCAGCCTAACTAGGACAGGGTCGCAGCCCCAGCATTTT. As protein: CASSLTRTGSQPQHF.

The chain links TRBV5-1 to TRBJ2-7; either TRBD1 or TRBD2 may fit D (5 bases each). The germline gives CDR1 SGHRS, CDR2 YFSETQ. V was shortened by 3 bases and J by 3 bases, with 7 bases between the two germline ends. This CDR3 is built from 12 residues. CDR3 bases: TGCGCCAGCAGCTGGGACGGCTACGAGCAGTACTTC. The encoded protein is CASSWDGYEQYF.

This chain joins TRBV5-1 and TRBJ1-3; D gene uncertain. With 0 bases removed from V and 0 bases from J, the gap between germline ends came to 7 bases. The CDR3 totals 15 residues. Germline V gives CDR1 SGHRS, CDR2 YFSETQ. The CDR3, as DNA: TGCGCCAGCAGCTTGGAACTGGGCTCTGGAAACACCATATATTTT. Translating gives CASSLELGSGNTIYF.